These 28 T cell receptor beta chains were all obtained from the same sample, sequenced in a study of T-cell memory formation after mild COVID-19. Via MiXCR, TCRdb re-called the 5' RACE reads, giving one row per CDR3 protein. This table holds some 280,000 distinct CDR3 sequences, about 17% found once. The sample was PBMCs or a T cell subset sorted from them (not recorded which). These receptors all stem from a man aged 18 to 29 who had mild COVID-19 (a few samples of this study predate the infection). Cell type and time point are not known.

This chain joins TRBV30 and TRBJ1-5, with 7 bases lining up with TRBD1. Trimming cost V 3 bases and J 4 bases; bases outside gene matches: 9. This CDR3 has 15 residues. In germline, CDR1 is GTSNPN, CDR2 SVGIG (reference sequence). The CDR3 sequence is CAWSLFGTANQPQHF. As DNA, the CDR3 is TGTGCCTGGAGCCTGTTCGGGACAGCTAATCAGCCCCAGCATTTT.

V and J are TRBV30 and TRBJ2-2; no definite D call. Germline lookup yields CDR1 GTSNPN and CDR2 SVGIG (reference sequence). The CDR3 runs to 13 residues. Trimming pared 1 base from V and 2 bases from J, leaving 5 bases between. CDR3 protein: CAWSAFNTGELFF. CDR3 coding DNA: TGTGCCTGGAGTGCCTTCAACACCGGGGAGCTGTTTTTT.

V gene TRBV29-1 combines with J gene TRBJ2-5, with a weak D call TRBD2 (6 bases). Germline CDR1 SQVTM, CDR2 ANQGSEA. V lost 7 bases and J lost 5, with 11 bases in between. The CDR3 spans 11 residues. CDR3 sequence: CSAGLSETQYF. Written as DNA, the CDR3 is TGCAGCGCCGGACTATCGGAGACCCAGTACTTC.

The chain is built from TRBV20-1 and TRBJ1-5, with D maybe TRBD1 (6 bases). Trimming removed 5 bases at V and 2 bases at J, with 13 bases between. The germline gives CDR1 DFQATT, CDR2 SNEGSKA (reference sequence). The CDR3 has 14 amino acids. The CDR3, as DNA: TGCAGTGCTTCACAGGGTTTAGGCAATCAGCCCCAGCATTTT. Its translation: CSASQGLGNQPQHF.

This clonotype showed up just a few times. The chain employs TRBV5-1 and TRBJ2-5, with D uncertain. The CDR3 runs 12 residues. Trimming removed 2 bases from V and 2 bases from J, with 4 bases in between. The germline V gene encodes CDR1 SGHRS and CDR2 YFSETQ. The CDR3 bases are TGCGCCAGCAGCTTCCAGCAAGAGACCCAGTACTTC. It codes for CASSFQQETQYF.

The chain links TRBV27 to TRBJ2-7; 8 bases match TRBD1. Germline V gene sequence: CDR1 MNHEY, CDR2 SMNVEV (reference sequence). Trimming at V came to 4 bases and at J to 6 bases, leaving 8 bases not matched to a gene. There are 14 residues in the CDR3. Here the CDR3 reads CASSYGQGVGEQYV. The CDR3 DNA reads TGTGCCAGCAGTTACGGACAGGGAGTGGGCGAGCAGTACGTC.

CDR3 residues: CASSLVPGGGYNEQFF. The CDR3 bases are TGTGCCAGCAGCTTAGTCCCCGGGGGCGGCTACAATGAGCAGTTCTTC. This chain joins TRBV7-2 and TRBJ2-1, with D tentatively TRBD1 or TRBD2 (6 bases each). V dropped 1 base and J dropped 3 bases, with 13 bases sitting between them. This CDR3 spans 16 amino acids. Germline V lookup: CDR1 SGHTA, CDR2 FQGNSA.

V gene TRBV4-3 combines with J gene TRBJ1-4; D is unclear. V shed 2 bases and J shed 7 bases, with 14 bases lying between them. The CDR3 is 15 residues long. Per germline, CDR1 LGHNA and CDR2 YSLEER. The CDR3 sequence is CASSQSRLGSEKLFF. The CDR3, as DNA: TGCGCCAGCAGCCAATCGAGGCTGGGGAGTGAAAAACTGTTTTTT.

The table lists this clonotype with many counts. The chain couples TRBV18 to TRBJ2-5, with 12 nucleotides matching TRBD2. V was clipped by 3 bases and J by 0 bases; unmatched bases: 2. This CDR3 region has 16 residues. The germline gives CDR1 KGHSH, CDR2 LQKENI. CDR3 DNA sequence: TGTGCCAGCTCACCCGGACTAGCGGGGAACCAAGAGACCCAGTACTTC. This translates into CASSPGLAGNQETQYF.

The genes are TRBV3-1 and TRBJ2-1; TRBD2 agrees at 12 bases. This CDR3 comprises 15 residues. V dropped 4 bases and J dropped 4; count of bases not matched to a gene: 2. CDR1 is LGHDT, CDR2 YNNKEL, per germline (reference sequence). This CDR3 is CASSRTSGNYNEQFF. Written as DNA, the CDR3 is TGTGCCAGCAGCCGGACTAGCGGGAATTACAATGAGCAGTTCTTC.

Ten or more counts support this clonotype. The DNA of the CDR3 is TGTGCCAGCAGCCAGAGGACTAGACCGAACATTCAGTACTTC. Its protein is CASSQRTRPNIQYF. This sequence joins TRBV7-2 and TRBJ2-4; 7 bases are a match to TRBD2. Germline trimming cut 5 bases from V and 7 bases from J; bases unmatched to any gene: 8. This CDR3 spans 14 amino acids. Germline V gives CDR1 SGHTA, CDR2 FQGNSA. Using reference TRBV7-2 and TRBJ2-4 for the parts outside the CDR3, the full variable domain is GAGVSQSPSNKVTEKGKDVELRCDPISGHTALYWYRQSLGQGLEFLIYFQGNSAPDKSGLPSDRFSAERTGGSVSTLTIQRTQQEDSAVYLCASSQRTRPNIQYFGAGTRLSVL.

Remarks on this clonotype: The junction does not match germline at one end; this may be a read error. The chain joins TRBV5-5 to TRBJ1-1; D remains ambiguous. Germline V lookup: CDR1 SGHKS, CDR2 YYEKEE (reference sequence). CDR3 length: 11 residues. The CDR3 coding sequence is TGTGCCAGCGGCTTTGGACCACTAGCTTTCTTT. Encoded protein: CASGFGPLAFF.

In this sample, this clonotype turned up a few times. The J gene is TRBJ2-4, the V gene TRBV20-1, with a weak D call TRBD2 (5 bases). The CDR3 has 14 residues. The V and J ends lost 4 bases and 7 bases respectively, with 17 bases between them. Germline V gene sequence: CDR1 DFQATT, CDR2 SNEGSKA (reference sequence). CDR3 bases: TGCAGTGCTACCAACGGGGAGCGAGAGAACATTCAGTACTTC. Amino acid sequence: CSATNGERENIQYF.

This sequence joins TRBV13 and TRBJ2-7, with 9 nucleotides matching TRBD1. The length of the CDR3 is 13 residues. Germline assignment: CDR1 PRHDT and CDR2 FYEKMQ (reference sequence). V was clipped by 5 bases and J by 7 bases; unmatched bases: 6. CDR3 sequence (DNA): TGTGCCAGCAGCCTTGGACAGGGGTGGGAGCAGTACTTC. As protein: CASSLGQGWEQYF.

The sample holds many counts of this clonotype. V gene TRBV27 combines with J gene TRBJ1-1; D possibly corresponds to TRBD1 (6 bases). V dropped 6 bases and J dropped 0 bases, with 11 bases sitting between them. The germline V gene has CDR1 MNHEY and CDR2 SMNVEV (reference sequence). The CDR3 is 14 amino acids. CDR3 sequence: CASSLDSLNTEAFF. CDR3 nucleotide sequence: TGTGCCAGCAGCTTGGACAGCTTGAACACTGAAGCTTTCTTT.

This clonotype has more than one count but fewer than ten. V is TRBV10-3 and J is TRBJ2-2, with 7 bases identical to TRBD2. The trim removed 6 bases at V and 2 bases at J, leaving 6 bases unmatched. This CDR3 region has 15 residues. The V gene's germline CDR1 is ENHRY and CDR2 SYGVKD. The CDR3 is CAIRKTSQNTGELFF. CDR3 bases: TGTGCCATCAGAAAGACTAGCCAAAACACCGGGGAGCTGTTTTTT.

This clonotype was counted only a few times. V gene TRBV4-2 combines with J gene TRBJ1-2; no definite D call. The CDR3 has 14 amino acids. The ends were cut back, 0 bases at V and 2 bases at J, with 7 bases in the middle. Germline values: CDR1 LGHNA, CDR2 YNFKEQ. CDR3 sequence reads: CASSQEEGNYGYTF. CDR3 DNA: TGTGCCAGCAGCCAAGAGGAGGGAAACTATGGCTACACCTTC.

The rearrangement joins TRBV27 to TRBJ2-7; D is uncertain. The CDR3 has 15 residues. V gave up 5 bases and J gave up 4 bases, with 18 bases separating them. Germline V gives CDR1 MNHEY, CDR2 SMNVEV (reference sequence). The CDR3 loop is CASSPAPPGPYEQYV. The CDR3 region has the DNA TGTGCCAGCAGTCCAGCTCCCCCAGGACCATACGAGCAGTACGTC.

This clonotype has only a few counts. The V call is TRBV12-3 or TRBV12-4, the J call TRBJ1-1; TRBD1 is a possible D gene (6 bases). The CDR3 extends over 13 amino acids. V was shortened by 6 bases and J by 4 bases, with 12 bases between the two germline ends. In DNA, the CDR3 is TGTGCCAGCAGACCGGACAGTGCCACTGAAGCTTTCTTT. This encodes CASRPDSATEAFF.

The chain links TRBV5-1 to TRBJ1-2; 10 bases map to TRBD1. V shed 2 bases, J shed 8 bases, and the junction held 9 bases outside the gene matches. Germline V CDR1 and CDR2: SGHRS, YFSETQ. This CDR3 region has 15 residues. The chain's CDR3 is CASSFAGQGVFGYTF. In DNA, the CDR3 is TGCGCCAGCAGCTTCGCCGGACAGGGGGTTTTCGGCTACACCTTC.

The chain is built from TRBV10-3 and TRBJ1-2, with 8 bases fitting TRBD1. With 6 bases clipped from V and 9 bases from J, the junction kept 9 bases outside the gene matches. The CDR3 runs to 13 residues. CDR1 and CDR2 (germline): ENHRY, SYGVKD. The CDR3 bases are TGTGCCATCAGGACCTCAGGGGGCAGTAGCTACACCTTC. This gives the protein CAIRTSGGSSYTF.

CDR3 nucleotides: TGTGCCAGCAGTTTGGGGGCCGGAGCCAAAAACATTCAGTACTTC. It is translated as CASSLGAGAKNIQYF. This chain joins TRBV28 and TRBJ2-4; possibly TRBD1 for D (6 bases). Germline V gene lookup returns CDR1 MDHEN and CDR2 SYDVKM. This CDR3 has 15 amino acids. Trimming cost V 3 bases and J 0 bases, with 9 bases left between them.

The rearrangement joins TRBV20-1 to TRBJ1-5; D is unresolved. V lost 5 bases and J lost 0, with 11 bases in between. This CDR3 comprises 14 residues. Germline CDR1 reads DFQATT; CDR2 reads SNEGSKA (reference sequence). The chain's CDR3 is CSALGVYSNQPQHF. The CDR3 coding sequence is TGCAGTGCTCTCGGGGTATATAGCAATCAGCCCCAGCATTTT.

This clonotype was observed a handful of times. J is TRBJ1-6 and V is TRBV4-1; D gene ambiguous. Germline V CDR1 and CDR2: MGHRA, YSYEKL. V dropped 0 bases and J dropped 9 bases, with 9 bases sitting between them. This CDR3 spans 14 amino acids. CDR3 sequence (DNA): TGCGCCAGCAGCCAAGAGTCGTATTCTTCACCCCTCCACTTT. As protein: CASSQESYSSPLHF.

The CDR3 DNA sequence: TGTGCCAGCAGCCGAAATGACAGGTCTGCGAGTGAGCAGTTCTTC. It is translated as CASSRNDRSASEQFF. The V and J genes are TRBV7-3 and TRBJ2-1; D perhaps matches TRBD1 (6 bases). The CDR3 is made up of 15 amino acids. Trimming removed 5 bases at V and 9 bases at J, with 20 bases between. Per germline, CDR1 SGHTA and CDR2 FQGTGA. Full variable domain (missing parts from reference TRBV7-3 and TRBJ2-1): GAGVSQTPSNKVTEKGKYVELRCDPISGHTALYWYRQSLGQGPEFLIYFQGTGAADDSGLPNDRFFAVRPEGSVSTLKIQRTERGDSAVYLCASSRNDRSASEQFFGPGTRLTVL.

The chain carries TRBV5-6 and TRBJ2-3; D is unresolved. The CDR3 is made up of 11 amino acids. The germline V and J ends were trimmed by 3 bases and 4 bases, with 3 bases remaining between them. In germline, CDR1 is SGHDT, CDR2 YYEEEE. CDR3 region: CASSWADTQYF. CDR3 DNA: TGTGCCAGCAGCTGGGCAGATACGCAGTATTTT.

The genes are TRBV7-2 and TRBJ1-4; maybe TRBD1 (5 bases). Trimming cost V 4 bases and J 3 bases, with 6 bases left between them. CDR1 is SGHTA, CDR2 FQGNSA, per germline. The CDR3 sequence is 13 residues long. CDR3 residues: CASSSGPNEKLFF. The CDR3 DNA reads TGTGCCAGCAGCTCGGGACCTAATGAAAAACTGTTTTTT.

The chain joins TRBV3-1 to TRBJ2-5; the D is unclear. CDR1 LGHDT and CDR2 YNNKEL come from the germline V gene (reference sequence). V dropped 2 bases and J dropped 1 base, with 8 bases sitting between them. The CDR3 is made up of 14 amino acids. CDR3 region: CASSQLQSQETQYF. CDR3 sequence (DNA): TGTGCCAGCAGCCAATTACAGAGCCAAGAGACCCAGTACTTC.